A single sample is the source of the 9 T cell receptor beta chains below, sequenced in a study of blood T cell repertoires in COVID-19. Clones were sequenced by immunoSEQ multiplex PCR, and TCRdb holds only the in-frame ones, with some missing. The repertoire holds 90,000 to 140,000 clones, around 81% seen once, with roughly a tenth in the top ten. Specimen: peripheral blood. The source is a woman in her 70s with acute or convalescent COVID-19.

CDR3 loop: CASSGPQGRINTGELFF. CDR3 coding DNA: TGTGCCAGCAGTGGGCCACAGGGACGGATAAACACCGGGGAGCTGTTTTTT. This chain connects TRBV6-1 to TRBJ2-2; perhaps TRBD1 as D (6 bases). V was shortened by 4 bases and J by 2 bases, with 17 bases between the two germline ends. Germline V gene data show CDR1 as MNHNS and CDR2 as SASEGT. This CDR3 is 17 amino acids long.

The chain recombines TRBV7-6 with TRBJ2-7; 11 nucleotides agree with TRBD1. The ends lost 5 bases at V and 3 bases at J; junction bases unmatched: 3. The germline gives CDR1 SGHVS, CDR2 FNYEAQ. The CDR3 consists of 14 residues. The CDR3 region has the DNA TGTGCCAGCAGCCCGGGGACAGGGGGCTACGAGCAGTACTTC. It specifies CASSPGTGGYEQYF.

There are a few counts of this clone. V gene TRBV7-2 combines with J gene TRBJ1-1, with a possible D match to TRBD1 (5 bases). V lost 2 bases and J 1 base, leaving 8 bases between the germline ends. Germline loops: CDR1 SGHTA, CDR2 FQGNSA. This CDR3 contains 14 residues. CDR3: CASSLRGWNTEAFF. CDR3 DNA sequence: TGTGCCAGCAGCTTACGGGGGTGGAACACTGAAGCTTTCTTT.

This rearrangement joins TRBV18 to TRBJ2-6; TRBD1 matches at 9 bases. Germline values: CDR1 KGHSH, CDR2 LQKENI. Unmatched junction bases numbered 5, after V lost 5 bases and J lost 0 bases. The CDR3 has 17 residues. The CDR3 bases are TGTGCCAGCTCAGGGCCGGGACAGGGCTCTGGGGCCAACGTCCTGACTTTC. Its protein product is CASSGPGQGSGANVLTF.

The chain recombines TRBV30 with TRBJ1-4; no clear D. Trimming removed 3 bases from V and 8 bases from J, with 10 bases in between. Germline V gene lookup returns CDR1 GTSNPN and CDR2 SVGIG (reference sequence). This CDR3 is 12 amino acids long. CDR3 residues: CAWSWSGEKLFF. CDR3 nucleotides: TGTGCCTGGAGCTGGTCCGGGGAAAAACTGTTTTTT.

This chain connects TRBV5-5 to TRBJ2-3; 11 bases line up with TRBD2. This CDR3 is built from 16 residues. J lost 2 bases, V lost 0 bases, and 2 bases had no gene match. Per the germline V gene, CDR1 is SGHKS and CDR2 is YYEKEE (reference sequence). DNA for the CDR3: TGTGCCAGCAGCTTGGCGGGACTAGCGGTCACAGATACGCAGTATTTT. Amino acid sequence: CASSLAGLAVTDTQYF.

The CDR3 here is CASSLTGTAYEKLFF. The CDR3 region has the DNA TGTGCCAGCAGTTTAACCGGGACAGCCTATGAAAAACTGTTTTTT. This rearrangement joins TRBV28 to TRBJ1-4; 7 bases map to TRBD1. The CDR3 is made up of 15 amino acids. Germline CDR1 MDHEN, CDR2 SYDVKM. V dropped 2 bases and J dropped 6; count of bases not matched to a gene: 6.

In DNA, the CDR3 is TGTGCCAGCAGCTCCCTGATGGGGACAGAGTATGGCTACACCTTC. Protein product: CASSSLMGTEYGYTF. The chain is built from TRBV5-4 and TRBJ1-2, with 7 bases that match TRBD1. The CDR3 spans 15 residues. The V and J ends lost 3 bases and 5 bases, in that order; junction bases with no gene match: 10. CDR1 is SGHNT, CDR2 YYREEE, per germline (reference sequence).

This clone turned up a few times. J is TRBJ2-7 and V is TRBV18, with D possibly matching TRBD2 (5 bases). V was pared by 3 bases and J by 3 bases, with 6 bases between. This CDR3 is 12 amino acids long. CDR1 and CDR2 from the germline V gene are KGHSH and LQKENI. The CDR3 DNA sequence: TGTGCCAGCTCACCCGACTACTACGAGCAGTACTTC. Protein product: CASSPDYYEQYF.